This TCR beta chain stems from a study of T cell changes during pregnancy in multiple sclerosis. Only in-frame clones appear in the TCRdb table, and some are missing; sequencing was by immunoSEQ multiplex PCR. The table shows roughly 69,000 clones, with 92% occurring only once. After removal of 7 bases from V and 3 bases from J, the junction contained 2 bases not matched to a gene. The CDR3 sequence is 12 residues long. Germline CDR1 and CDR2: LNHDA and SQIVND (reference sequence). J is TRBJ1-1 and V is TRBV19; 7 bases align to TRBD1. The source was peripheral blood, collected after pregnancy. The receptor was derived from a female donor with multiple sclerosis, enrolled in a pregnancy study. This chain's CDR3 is CASIQGDTEAFF. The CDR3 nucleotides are TGTGCCAGTATCCAGGGGGACACTGAAGCTTTCTTT.